This TCR beta chain was obtained from a study of blood T cell repertoires in COVID-19 (dated by TCRdb to the early 2020s). For the wider study: For ImmuneRACE Cohort 3, a participant was defined as recovered based on two consecutive negative NP/OP PCR tests, clearance by a healthcare professional, or resolution of symptoms. Samples covering the acute and convalescent phases of COVID-19 were provided by collaborators in the United States, Italy and Spain. The material from the prospective study consisted of cDNA or gDNA derived from T cells, B-cell-depleted T cells, or PBMCs. The dataset comprised deeply sampled blood TCRbeta repertoires from subjects exposed to, actively infected with, or recovered from COVID-19. The repertoires were released in a freely available public database intended as a resource for research on the immune response to SARS-CoV-2. Samples were obtained from the ongoing ImmuneRACE study (first 160 participants) and from 1,254 subjects provided by 6 global collaborators. Sample metadata almost always included a de-identified subject ID, COVID-19 status, age in years and sex. Where available, HLA class I and class II types were obtained from metadata supplied by the sample provider rather than from assay-based typing. Broader findings and caveats from the paper: Clinical and demographic metadata were provided uncurated, with the amount varying by source and participant.

Participants in the prospective study were enrolled through a virtual design, were aged about 18 to 100 years, and lived in 24 United States geographic areas. To assign participants to cohorts, the prospective study relied on clinical history that participants themselves reported in a screening survey and a study questionnaire. In the prospective study, mobile phlebotomists collected whole blood, serum and a nasopharyngeal or oropharyngeal swab from each participant. Participants in the prospective study had the option to provide additional blood draws and questionnaires over an approximately 2-month period. Blood samples from the prospective study were shipped frozen or at room temperature prior to DNA extraction. The immunoSEQ Assay, a bias-controlled multiplex PCR, was used to amplify TCRbeta CDR3 regions from genomic DNA. Per the authors' processing: Within the assay, amplification of reference gene primers was used to estimate how many nucleated cells each sample contained. To quantify the absolute abundance of each unique TCRbeta CDR3 rearrangement, sequence reads were collapsed and filtered. Productive Simpson clonality was computed per sample as the square root of Simpson's diversity index over productive rearrangements. TCRdb re-hosts the immuneACCESS table, in-frame sequences only. Its copies lack some clones; in the studies checked, an unresolved V gene accounts for under half of them, and the cause for the rest is not known. That table furnishes V, J and clone size, whereas the DNA furnished D and trimming. Recorded for this sample are roughly 340,000 clones; approximately 89% of them occurred a single time. 1.5% to 2% of the sample belongs to the ten largest clones.

Trimmed from V: 3 bases; trimmed from J: 2 bases; junction bases lacking a gene match: 4. CDR1 and CDR2 (SGHAT, FQNNGV) derive from the germline V gene. From the cysteine through the phenylalanine, the CDR3 covers 16 amino acids. Only the CDR3 part of the read is kept: 48 bases, read in frame from the first base. A single count supports this clone. Its antigen specificity is not known. No much larger clonotype is one base removed from it; base qualities were not supplied. This TCR was recovered from a man aged 40-55 years in a cohort exposed to, infected with or recovered from COVID-19 (not recorded which). The chain is encoded by TRBV11-2 joined to TRBJ2-3, and TRBD2 matches 11 of the central bases. Sequencing was performed on PBMCs or T cells enriched from blood (not recorded which). The DNA reads TGTGCCAGCAGCTTTATAGCGGGGGGGATCACAGATACGCAGTATTTT. Its translation reads: CASSFIAGGITDTQYF.